This TCR beta chain was documented in a study of blood T cells in healthy people across ages. Primed by a sample-barcoded 5' primer and a J-beta primer mix, a second PCR proceeded for 7 to 11 cycles. TCRdb itself ran the 5' RACE reads through MiXCR, one entry per CDR3 protein. The data contain around 500,000 distinct CDR3 sequences, about 25% of them singletons. About 10 milliliters was the volume of peripheral blood drawn from each donor. This clonotype was seen a handful of times. CDR3 length: 14 amino acids. CDR1 and CDR2 (germline): SNHLY, FYNNEI. Separately, the same data were catalogued under a study of T cells of mothers and their children. That study reports: Related mother and child pairs showed slightly greater overlap (not significant) than unrelated pairs did.

This receptor was taken from a boy between 2 and 15 years old in good health. This rearrangement joins TRBV2 to TRBJ2-5; 8 nucleotides agree with TRBD2. The DNA end is more similar to TRBJ2-1, so the J call may be wrong. Sequencing was performed on blood. The CDR3 loop reads CASGSGTSNNEQFF. The DNA of the CDR3 is TGTGCCAGCGGGTCCGGGACTAGTAACAATGAGCAGTTCTTC.